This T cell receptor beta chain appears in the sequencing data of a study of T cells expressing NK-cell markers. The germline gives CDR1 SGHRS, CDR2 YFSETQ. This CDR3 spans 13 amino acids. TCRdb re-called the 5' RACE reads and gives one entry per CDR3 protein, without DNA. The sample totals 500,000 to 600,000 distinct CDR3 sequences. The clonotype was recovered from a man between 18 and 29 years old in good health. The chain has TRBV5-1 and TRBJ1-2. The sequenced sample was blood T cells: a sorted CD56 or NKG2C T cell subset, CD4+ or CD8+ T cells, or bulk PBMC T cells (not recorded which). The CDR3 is CASSSTTAGGYTF.